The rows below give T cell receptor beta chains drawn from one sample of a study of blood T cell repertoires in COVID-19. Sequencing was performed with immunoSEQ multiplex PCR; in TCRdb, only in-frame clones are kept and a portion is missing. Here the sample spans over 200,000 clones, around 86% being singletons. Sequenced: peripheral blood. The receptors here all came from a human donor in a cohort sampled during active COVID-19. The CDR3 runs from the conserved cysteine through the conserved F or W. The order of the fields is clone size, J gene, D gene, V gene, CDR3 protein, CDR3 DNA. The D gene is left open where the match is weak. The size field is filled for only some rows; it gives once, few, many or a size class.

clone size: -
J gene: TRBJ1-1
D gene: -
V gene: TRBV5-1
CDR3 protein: CASSLEWSTEAFF
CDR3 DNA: TGCGCCAGCAGCTTGGAATGGAGCACTGAAGCTTTCTTT

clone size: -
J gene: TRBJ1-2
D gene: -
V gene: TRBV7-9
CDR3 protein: CASRFIGDNLYGYTF
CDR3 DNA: TGTGCCAGCAGATTTATCGGGGACAATCTCTATGGCTACACCTTC

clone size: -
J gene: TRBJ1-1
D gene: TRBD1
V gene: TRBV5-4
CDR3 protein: CASSPGQGETEAFF
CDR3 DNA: TGTGCCAGCAGCCCGGGACAGGGAGAGACTGAAGCTTTCTTT

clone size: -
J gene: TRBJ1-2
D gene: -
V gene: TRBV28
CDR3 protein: CASSSPGGDYGYTF
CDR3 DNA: TGTGCCAGCAGTTCCCCCGGAGGGGACTATGGCTACACCTTC

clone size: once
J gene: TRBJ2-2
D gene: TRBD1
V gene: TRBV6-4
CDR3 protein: CASSRQGADTGELFF
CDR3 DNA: TGTGCCAGCAGTCGACAGGGGGCGGACACCGGGGAGCTGTTTTTT

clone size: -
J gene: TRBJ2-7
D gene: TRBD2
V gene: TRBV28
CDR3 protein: CASSRPGLAGMNGGEQYF
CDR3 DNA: TGTGCCAGCAGTCGACCGGGACTAGCGGGAATGAACGGAGGCGAGCAGTACTTC

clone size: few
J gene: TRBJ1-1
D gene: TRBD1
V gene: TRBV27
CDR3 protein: CASMDNRGQGEAFF
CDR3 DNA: TGTGCCAGCATGGATAATAGGGGACAGGGTGAAGCTTTCTTT

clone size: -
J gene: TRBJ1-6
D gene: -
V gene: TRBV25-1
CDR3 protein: CASSDYQGGRNSPLHF
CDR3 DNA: TGTGCCAGCAGTGATTATCAGGGAGGGCGAAATTCACCCCTCCACTTT

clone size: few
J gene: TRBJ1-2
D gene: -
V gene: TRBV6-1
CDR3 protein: CASSEADSYGYTF
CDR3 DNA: TGTGCCAGCAGTGAAGCGGACAGCTATGGCTACACCTTC

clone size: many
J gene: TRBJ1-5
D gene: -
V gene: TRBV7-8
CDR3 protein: CASSFLGNQPQHF
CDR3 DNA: TGTGCCAGCAGCTTTTTAGGCAATCAGCCCCAGCATTTT

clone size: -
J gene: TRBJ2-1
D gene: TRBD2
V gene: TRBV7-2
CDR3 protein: CASSPGLAGGLVSYNEQFF
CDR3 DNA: TGTGCCAGCAGCCCTGGACTAGCGGGAGGCCTTGTCTCCTACAATGAGCAGTTCTTC

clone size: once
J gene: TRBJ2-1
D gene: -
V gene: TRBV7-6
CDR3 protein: CASSLGGPYNEQFF
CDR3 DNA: TGTGCCAGCAGCTTAGGAGGGCCCTACAATGAGCAGTTCTTC

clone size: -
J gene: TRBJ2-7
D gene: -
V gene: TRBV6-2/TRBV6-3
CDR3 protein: CASSYNTPAYEQYF
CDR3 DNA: TGTGCCAGCAGTTACAATACACCTGCTTACGAGCAGTACTTC

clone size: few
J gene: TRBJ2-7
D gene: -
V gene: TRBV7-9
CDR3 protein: CASSLQGSSYEQYF
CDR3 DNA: TGTGCCAGCAGCTTACAGGGTAGCTCCTACGAGCAGTACTTC

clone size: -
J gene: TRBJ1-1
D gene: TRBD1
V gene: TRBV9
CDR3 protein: CASSVAGTGVTEAFF
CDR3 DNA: TGTGCCAGCAGCGTAGCCGGGACAGGGGTCACTGAAGCTTTCTTT

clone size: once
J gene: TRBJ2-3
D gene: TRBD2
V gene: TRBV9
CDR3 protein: CASSVASGKVVGTDTQYF
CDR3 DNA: TGTGCCAGCAGCGTAGCCAGCGGGAAGGTTGTCGGCACAGATACGCAGTATTTT